Given below is one T cell receptor beta chain in context. Germline CDR1 is SGDLS and CDR2 is YYNGEE. V gave up 0 bases and J gave up 0 bases; unmatched junction bases: 5. This CDR3 spans 17 amino acids. These data come from a study of cytomegalovirus exposure and HLA in healthy donors. The PCR made use of 60 Vbeta and 13 Jbeta primers. Clones were read by immunoSEQ multiplex PCR, and TCRdb kept only the in-frame ones, dropping some. The sample has approximately 37,000 clones, 70% to 75% seen once. This TCR derives from a man aged 30 to 39 in good health and CMV-seronegative. Sequenced: PBMCs. V is TRBV9 and J is TRBJ2-3; 9 nucleotides match TRBD2. CDR3 sequence: CASSVAASGASTDTQYF. CDR3 DNA sequence: TGTGCCAGCAGCGTAGCGGCTAGCGGGGCGAGCACAGATACGCAGTATTTT.